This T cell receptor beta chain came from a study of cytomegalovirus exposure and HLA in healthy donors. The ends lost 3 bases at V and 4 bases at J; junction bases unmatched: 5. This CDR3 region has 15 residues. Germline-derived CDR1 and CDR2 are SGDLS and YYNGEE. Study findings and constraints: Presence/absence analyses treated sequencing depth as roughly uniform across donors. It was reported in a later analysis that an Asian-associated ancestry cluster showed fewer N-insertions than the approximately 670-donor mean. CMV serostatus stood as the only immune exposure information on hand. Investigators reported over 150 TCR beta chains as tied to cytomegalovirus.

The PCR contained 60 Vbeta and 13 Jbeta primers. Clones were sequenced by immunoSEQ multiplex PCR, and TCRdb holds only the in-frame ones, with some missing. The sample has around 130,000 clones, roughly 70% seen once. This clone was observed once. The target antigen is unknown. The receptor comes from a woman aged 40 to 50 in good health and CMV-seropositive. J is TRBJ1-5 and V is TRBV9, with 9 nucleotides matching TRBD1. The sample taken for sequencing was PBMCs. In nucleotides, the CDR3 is TGTGCCAGCAGCGAAAACGGACAGGGGAATCAGCCCCAGCATTTT. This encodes CASSENGQGNQPQHF. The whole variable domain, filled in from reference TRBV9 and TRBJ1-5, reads DSGVTQTPKHLITATGQRVTLRCSPRSGDLSVYWYQQSLDQGLQFLIQYYNGEERAKGNILERFSAQQFPDLHSELNLSSLELGDSALYFCASSENGQGNQPQHFGDGTRLSIL.